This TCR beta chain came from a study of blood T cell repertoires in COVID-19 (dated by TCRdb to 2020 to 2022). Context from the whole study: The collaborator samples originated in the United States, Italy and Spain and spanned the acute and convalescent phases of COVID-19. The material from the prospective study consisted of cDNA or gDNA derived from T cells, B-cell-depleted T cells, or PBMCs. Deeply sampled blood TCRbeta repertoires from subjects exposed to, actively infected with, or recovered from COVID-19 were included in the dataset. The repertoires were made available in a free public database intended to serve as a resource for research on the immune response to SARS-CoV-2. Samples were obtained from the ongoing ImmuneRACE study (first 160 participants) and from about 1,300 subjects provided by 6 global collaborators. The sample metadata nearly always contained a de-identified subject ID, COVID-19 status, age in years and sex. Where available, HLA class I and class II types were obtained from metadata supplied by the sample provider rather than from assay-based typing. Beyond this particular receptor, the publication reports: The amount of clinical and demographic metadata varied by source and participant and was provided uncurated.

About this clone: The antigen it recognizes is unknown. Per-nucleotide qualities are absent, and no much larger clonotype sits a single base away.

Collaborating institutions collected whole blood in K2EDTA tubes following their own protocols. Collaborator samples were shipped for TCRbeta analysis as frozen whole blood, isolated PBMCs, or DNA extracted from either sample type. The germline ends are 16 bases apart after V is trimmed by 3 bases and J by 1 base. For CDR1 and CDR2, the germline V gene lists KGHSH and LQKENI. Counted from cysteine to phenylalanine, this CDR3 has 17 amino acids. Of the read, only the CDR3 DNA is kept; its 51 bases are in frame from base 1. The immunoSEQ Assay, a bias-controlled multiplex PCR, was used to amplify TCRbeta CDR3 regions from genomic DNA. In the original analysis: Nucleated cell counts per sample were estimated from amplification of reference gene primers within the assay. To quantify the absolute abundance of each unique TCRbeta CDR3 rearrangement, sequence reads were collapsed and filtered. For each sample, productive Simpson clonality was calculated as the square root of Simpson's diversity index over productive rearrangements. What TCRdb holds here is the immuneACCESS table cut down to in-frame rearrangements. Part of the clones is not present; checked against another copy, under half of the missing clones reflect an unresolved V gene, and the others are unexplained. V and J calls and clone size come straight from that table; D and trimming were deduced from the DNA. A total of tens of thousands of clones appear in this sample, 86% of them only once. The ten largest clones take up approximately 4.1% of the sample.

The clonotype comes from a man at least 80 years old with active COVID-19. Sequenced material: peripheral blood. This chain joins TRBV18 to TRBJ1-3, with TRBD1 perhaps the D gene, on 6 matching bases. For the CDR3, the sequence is CASSPRDSRGSGNTIYF. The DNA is TGTGCCAGCTCACCCCGTGACTCCAGGGGATCTGGAAACACCATATATTTT. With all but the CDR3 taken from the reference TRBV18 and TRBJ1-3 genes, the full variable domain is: NAGVMQNPRHLVRRRGQEARLRCSPMKGHSHVYWYRQLPEEGLKFMVYLQKENIIDESGMPKERFSAEFPKEGPSILRIQQVVRGDSAAYFCASSPRDSRGSGNTIYFGEGSWLTVV.